The text below deals with one TCR beta chain. Germline lookup yields CDR1 SGHTA and CDR2 FQGNSA. The CDR3 length is 16 residues. Deletions cut 5 bases from V and 1 base from J, with 15 bases between. This sample is part of a study of blood T cell repertoires in COVID-19. Methods used by the authors: Scientists estimated how many nucleated cells there were by amplifying reference gene primers. Generated by immunoSEQ multiplex PCR, the TCRdb table keeps only in-frame clones and is missing some. V, J and clone size were drawn from that table, and D and trimming were deduced from the DNA. The sample holds around 250,000 clones; approximately 80% are singletons and the top ten take roughly 8.6%.

Material: peripheral blood. The source of this sequence is a human donor in a cohort sampled during active COVID-19. V and J are TRBV7-2 and TRBJ2-1; TRBD2 might be the D (6 bases). This CDR3 is CASSPLGGESYNEQFF. CDR3 DNA sequence: TGTGCCAGCAGCCCCCTCGGGGGAGAGTCCTACAATGAGCAGTTCTTC.